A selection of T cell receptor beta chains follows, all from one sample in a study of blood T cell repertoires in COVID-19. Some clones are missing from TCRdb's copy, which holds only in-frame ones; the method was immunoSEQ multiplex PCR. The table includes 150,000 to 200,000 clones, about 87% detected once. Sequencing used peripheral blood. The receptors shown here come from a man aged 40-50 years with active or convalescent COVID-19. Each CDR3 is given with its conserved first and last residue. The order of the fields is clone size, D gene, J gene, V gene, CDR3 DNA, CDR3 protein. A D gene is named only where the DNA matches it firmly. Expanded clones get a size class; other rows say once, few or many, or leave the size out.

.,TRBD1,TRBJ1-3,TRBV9,TGTGCCAGCAGCGTACATATCCGGGACAGTCCTCATTTT,CASSVHIRDSPHF
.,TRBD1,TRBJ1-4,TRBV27,TGTGCCAGCAGCGGACAGGGGAAGGTAACTAATGAAAAACTGTTTTTT,CASSGQGKVTNEKLFF
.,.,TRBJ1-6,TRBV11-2,TGTGCCAGCAGCTTAGAGGCGGGGGGTTCACCCCTCCACTTT,CASSLEAGGSPLHF
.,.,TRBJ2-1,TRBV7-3,TGTGCCAGCAGCTTAGGGGTTTTCGGGGATGAGCAGTTCTTC,CASSLGVFGDEQFF
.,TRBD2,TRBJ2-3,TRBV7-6,TGTGCCAGCAGCTCACTAGCGGGGGGGGACACAGATACGCAGTATTTT,CASSSLAGGDTDTQYF
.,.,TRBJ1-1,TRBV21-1,TGTGCCAGCAGCCCAACGACAGGGAGGAACACTGAAGCTTTCTTT,CASSPTTGRNTEAFF
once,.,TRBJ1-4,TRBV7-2,TGTGCCAGCAGCTTAGATTGGGGCCTTGGTGAAAAACTGTTTTTT,CASSLDWGLGEKLFF
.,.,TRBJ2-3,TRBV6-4,TGTGCCAGCAGTGACTCGGGACGGGGGGCGACGCAGTATTTT,CASSDSGRGATQYF
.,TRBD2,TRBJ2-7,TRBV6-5,TGTGCCAGCAGATTTAGCGGGGGGGCGGGAGAGCAGTACTTC,CASRFSGGAGEQYF
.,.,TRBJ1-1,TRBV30,TGTGCCTGGACCCGGGACACTGAAGCTTTCTTT,CAWTRDTEAFF
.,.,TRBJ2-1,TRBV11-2,TGTGCCAGCAGTCAAATGATGGGGCCGACCACATACAATGAGCAGTTCTTC,CASSQMMGPTTYNEQFF
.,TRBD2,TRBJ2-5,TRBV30,TGTGCCTGGAGGCCTCCGAGACTAGCGGTTCAAGAGACCCAGTACTTC,CAWRPPRLAVQETQYF
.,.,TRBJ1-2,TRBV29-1,TGCAGCGTCAAAACACAGGGACAAGGCTACACCTTC,CSVKTQGQGYTF
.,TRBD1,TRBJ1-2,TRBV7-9,TGTGCCAGCAGCCCAACCGGGACAGGCGGCTACACCTTC,CASSPTGTGGYTF
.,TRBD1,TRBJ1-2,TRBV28,TGTGCCAGCAGCCCCACCCTGACAGGGGACTATGGCTACACCTTC,CASSPTLTGDYGYTF
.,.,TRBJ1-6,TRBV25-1,TGTGCCAGCAGGAGCGCCGGCAGTTATTCACCCCTCCACTTT,CASRSAGSYSPLHF
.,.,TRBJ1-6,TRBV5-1,TGCGCCAGCAGCTTCCGGGATTCTTCACCCCTCCACTTT,CASSFRDSSPLHF
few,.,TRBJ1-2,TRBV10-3,TGTGCCATCCGGACAGTTGGGGGCAACTATGGCTACACCTTC,CAIRTVGGNYGYTF
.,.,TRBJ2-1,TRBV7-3,TGTGCCAGCAGCACCACCACAGGGATCGAAGGCGAGCAGTTCTTC,CASSTTTGIEGEQFF
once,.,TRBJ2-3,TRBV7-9,TGTGCCAGCAGCTTAGTGGGACTTAGCACAGATACGCAGTATTTT,CASSLVGLSTDTQYF
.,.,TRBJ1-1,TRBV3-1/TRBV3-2,TGTGCCAGCAGCCCCGAGCCAGGGTACACTGAAGCTTTCTTT,CASSPEPGYTEAFF
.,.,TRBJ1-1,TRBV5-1,TGCGCCAGCAGCCGCCTGGGGGGATTTGCTAACACTGAAGCTTTCTTT,CASSRLGGFANTEAFF
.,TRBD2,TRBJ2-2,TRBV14,TGTGCCAGCGGAATTGGACTAGCGGGGGCCGCGAACACCGGGGAGCTGTTTTTT,CASGIGLAGAANTGELFF
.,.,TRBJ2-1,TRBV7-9,TGTGCCAGCAGCCAAGGCGGGGATGAGCAGTTCTTC,CASSQGGDEQFF
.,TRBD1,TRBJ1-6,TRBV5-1,TGCGCCAGCAGCGAGGACAGGGGAAATTCACCCCTCCACTTT,CASSEDRGNSPLHF
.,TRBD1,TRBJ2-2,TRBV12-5,TGTGCTAGTGTCGTGCAGGGGGCTCGTACCGGGGAGCTGTTTTTT,CASVVQGARTGELFF
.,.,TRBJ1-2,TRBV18,TGTGCCAGCTCAGGTCGGACTCCTAACTATGGCTACACCTTC,CASSGRTPNYGYTF
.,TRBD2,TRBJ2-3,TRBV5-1,TGCGCCAGCAGCTCGACTAGCGGGGCGCCAGATACGCAGTATTTT,CASSSTSGAPDTQYF
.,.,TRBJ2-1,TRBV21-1,TGTGCCAGCAGCAAATCCGCACAGGGGGCGGAAAATGAGCAGTTCTTC,CASSKSAQGAENEQFF
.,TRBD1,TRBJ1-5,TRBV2,TGTGCCAGCAGTGAAAAACCCAAGGGACAGGGATGGCAGCCCCAGCATTTT,CASSEKPKGQGWQPQHF
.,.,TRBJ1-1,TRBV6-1,TGTGCCAGCAGTGAAGTTTTGGCGAACACTGAAGCTTTCTTT,CASSEVLANTEAFF
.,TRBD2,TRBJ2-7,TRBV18,TGTGCCAGCTCACCACCTAGCGGGGGGCCCTACGAGCAGTACTTC,CASSPPSGGPYEQYF
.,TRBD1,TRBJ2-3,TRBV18,TGTGCCAGCTCACCACAGGGGGCAGTGGTAGATACGCAGTATTTT,CASSPQGAVVDTQYF
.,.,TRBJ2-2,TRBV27,TGTGCCAGCAGGACACAGGGATCCGGGGAGCTGTTTTTT,CASRTQGSGELFF
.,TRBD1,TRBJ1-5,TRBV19,TGTGCCAGATCAAAGCCGCCCCGGGACAGGAGTAATAGCAATCAGCCCCAGCATTTT,CARSKPPRDRSNSNQPQHF
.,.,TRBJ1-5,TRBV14,TGTGCCAGCAGCCAAGAGGGGGAGGGTTGTGGCAATCAGCCCCAGCATTTT,CASSQEGEGCGNQPQHF
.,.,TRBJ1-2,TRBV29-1,TGCAGCGTTGACAAACACCACAGATCAGGTTATGGCTACACCTTC,CSVDKHHRSGYGYTF
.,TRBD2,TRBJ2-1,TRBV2,TGTGCCAGCAGTCTAGCGGGGGGGACCTCCTACAATGAGCAGTTCTTC,CASSLAGGTSYNEQFF
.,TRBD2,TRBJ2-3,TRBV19,TGTGCCAGTACTGCAGCGGGGGGGCGGGATACGCAGTATTTT,CASTAAGGRDTQYF
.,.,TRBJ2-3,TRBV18,TGTGCCAGCTCACCATTCAGCGAAACAGATACGCAGTATTTT,CASSPFSETDTQYF
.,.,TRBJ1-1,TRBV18,TGTGCCAGCTCACCACCGTTCAGGAACACTGAAGCTTTCTTT,CASSPPFRNTEAFF
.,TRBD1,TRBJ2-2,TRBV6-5,TGTGCCAGCCGACAGGGTAACACCGGGGAGCTGTTTTTT,CASRQGNTGELFF
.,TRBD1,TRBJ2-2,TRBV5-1,TGCGCCAGCAGCCCGACAGGGATGACAACCGGGGAGCTGTTTTTT,CASSPTGMTTGELFF
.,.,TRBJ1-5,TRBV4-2,TGTGCCAGCAGCCAAGATCCGACAGTAGGTTGGGATCAGCCCCAGCATTTT,CASSQDPTVGWDQPQHF
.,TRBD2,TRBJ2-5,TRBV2,TGTGCCAGCAGCCCCGGTTTAGCGGGGGGCCCTGAGACCCAGTACTTC,CASSPGLAGGPETQYF
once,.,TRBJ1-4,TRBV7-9,TGTGCCAGCAGCCCAAACCCGGGGAAAGCAACTAATGAAAAACTGTTTTTT,CASSPNPGKATNEKLFF
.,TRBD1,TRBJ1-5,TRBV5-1,TGCGCCAGCAGCTTGGTTCAGGGGGGACAGCCCCAGCATTTT,CASSLVQGGQPQHF
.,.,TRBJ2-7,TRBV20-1,TGCAGTGCTAGGTGGGGGGTCGAGCAGTACTTC,CSARWGVEQYF
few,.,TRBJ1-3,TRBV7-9,TGTGCCAGCAGCTTTGCGGGACGGCGGGTAGACACCATATATTTT,CASSFAGRRVDTIYF
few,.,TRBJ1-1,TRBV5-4,TGTGCCAGCAGCTCCAGGGCCCAGAACACTGAAGCTTTCTTT,CASSSRAQNTEAFF
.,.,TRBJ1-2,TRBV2,TGTGCCAGCAGTCCGAAACCGATCGGGTCCACCTTC,CASSPKPIGSTF